These 26 T cell receptor beta chains originate from one sample sequenced in a study of shared clonotypes between healthy human individuals. TCRdb's copy holds only in-frame clones and misses some; the assay was immunoSEQ multiplex PCR. The data contain some 490,000 clones, approximately 81% of them seen just once; the ten biggest clones take up 10% to 15%. Sequenced: PBMCs. The receptors were sampled from a woman aged 40 to 55 in good health. Some clones in this sample may be carry-over from other donors' samples.

The chain is built from TRBV23-1 and TRBJ1-1; D is possibly TRBD1 (6 bases). TRBV23-1 is noted as an ORF with a role that remains uncertain. The length of the CDR3 is 18 residues. The germline V and J ends were trimmed by 2 bases and 0 bases, with 19 bases remaining between them. This chain's CDR3 is CASSQRLGRGRLNTEAFF. CDR3 DNA sequence: TGCGCCAGCAGTCAACGGCTCGGCAGGGGACGGTTGAACACTGAAGCTTTCTTT.

CDR3 residues: CASSDTSYGSNFGNTIYF. As DNA, the CDR3 is TGTGCCAGCAGCGACACTTCGTACGGATCGAACTTTGGAAACACCATATATTTT. The genes are TRBV5-8 and TRBJ1-3; D unresolved. The CDR3 sequence is 18 residues long. Germline CDR1 SGHTS, CDR2 YDEGEE. Trimming left V 4 bases short and J 3 bases short, with 23 bases between.

In regard to this clone: A much larger clone differs by one base, so this may be a read error. The J gene is TRBJ2-1, the V gene TRBV6-4; 9 bases map to TRBD1. This CDR3 spans 15 amino acids. Germline assignment: CDR1 MRHNA and CDR2 SNTAGT. CDR3 sequence reads: CASSFEQGAGNEQLF. CDR3 DNA: TGTGCCAGCAGTTTCGAACAGGGGGCGGGTAATGAGCAGCTCTTC.

V gene TRBV4-1 combines with J gene TRBJ1-2; D gene unclear. Trimming stripped 1 base from V and 3 bases from J, with 12 bases between. The germline gives CDR1 MGHRA, CDR2 YSYEKL. The CDR3 sequence is 15 residues long. CDR3 in amino acids: CASSQVQTEYYGYTF. In DNA, the CDR3 is TGCGCCAGCAGCCAAGTCCAGACGGAATACTATGGCTACACCTTC.

About this clone itself: It is likely a read error: a sequence one base away is far more abundant. Other DNA sequences in this sample translate to the same CDR3. This sequence joins TRBV6-1 and TRBJ1-2; 7 nucleotides align to TRBD1. The germline V gene has CDR1 MNHNS and CDR2 SASEGT. Losses at the gene ends were 6 bases for V and 4 bases for J; bases not matched to a gene: 11. This CDR3 is 15 amino acids long. CDR3 DNA sequence: TGTGCCAGCAGGACTTTTTTCTGGGACAGCTATGGCTACACCTTC. Its protein product is CASRTFFWDSYGYTF.

Of note for this clone: A far bigger clonotype differs at one base, so this is likely a read error. Other DNA variants within this sample encode the same CDR3. The chain combines TRBV2 with TRBJ1-4; possible D gene TRBD1, 5 bases. The V gene lost 1 base and the J gene lost 9 bases, with 9 bases spanning the gap. Germline V gene sequence: CDR1 SNHLY, CDR2 FYNNEI. The CDR3 is 13 residues long. The CDR3 nucleotides are TGTGCCAGCAGTGAAGGCGACAGTCAAAAACTGTTTTTT. Protein sequence: CASSEGDSQKLFF.

About this clone: An end of the junction differs from the germline gene, which may be a read error. The chain links TRBV11-2 to TRBJ1-1, with TRBD1 identical over 8 bases. Germline CDR1 and CDR2: SGHAT and FQNNGV. The CDR3 spans 14 residues. DNA for the CDR3: TGTGCCAGCAGCTTAGGGACAGGGAGCACTGAAGCCTTCTTT. Translating gives CASSLGTGSTEAFF.

In its sample, this clone was seen many times. The gene calls are TRBV5-6 and TRBJ2-5, with D perhaps TRBD2 (6 bases). V lost 4 bases, J lost 5 bases, and 15 bases lay in between. Germline-derived CDR1 and CDR2 are SGHDT and YYEEEE. CDR3 size: 14 residues. CDR3: CASSLGTRGETQYF. In DNA, the CDR3 is TGTGCCAGCAGCCTTGGGACCCGGGGGGAGACCCAGTACTTC.

The count of this clone is one. This sequence joins TRBV2 and TRBJ2-1; TRBD2 matches 9 bases. V dropped 8 bases and J dropped 8; count of bases not matched to a gene: 10. CDR3 length: 14 residues. CDR1 and CDR2 from the germline V gene are SNHLY and FYNNEI. The CDR3 DNA reads as TGTGCCAGCGATAGTAGCGGGAGTATCGATGAGCAGTTCTTC. Protein sequence: CASDSSGSIDEQFF.

Remarks on this clone: A much more abundant neighbour one base away suggests this may be a read error. V and J are TRBV5-6 and TRBJ2-1; D gene uncertain. The CDR3 has 13 amino acids. The germline V gene has CDR1 SGHDT and CDR2 YYEEEE. For the CDR3, the DNA is TGTGCCAGCAGCCCTGTACTGAACAATGCGCAGTTCTTC. Translating it yields CASSPVLNNAQFF.

This clone appeared a few times. V is TRBV4-2 and J is TRBJ2-3; D possibly corresponds to TRBD2 (7 bases). The CDR3 sequence is 16 residues long. Germline CDR1 is LGHNA and CDR2 is YNFKEQ. Trimming left V 3 bases short and J 4 bases short, with 17 bases between. Here the CDR3 DNA reads TGTGCCAGCAGCCAGACCGAGGGGGGAGGGCCAGATACGCAGTATTTT. Its translation is CASSQTEGGGPDTQYF.

This chain uses TRBV28 with TRBJ2-7; 9 positions agree with TRBD2. Germline-derived CDR1 and CDR2 are MDHEN and SYDVKM. The V and J ends lost 7 bases and 1 base, in that order; junction bases with no gene match: 8. This CDR3 has 15 amino acids. The CDR3 bases are TGTGCCAGCACCCAGAGTCTAGCGGGGTCCTACGAGCAGTACTTC. It specifies CASTQSLAGSYEQYF. Combining the CDR3 with reference TRBV28 and TRBJ2-7 gives the whole variable domain DVKVTQSSRYLVKRTGEKVFLECVQDMDHENMFWYRQDPGLGLRLIYFSYDVKMKEKGDIPEGYSVSREKKERFSLILESASTNQTSMYLCASTQSLAGSYEQYFGPGTRLTVT.

V is TRBV4-1 and J is TRBJ1-2, with D maybe TRBD1 (5 bases). Germline V gene data show CDR1 as MGHRA and CDR2 as YSYEKL. This CDR3 spans 16 amino acids. Trimming removed 2 bases at V and 1 base at J, with 14 bases between. The CDR3 region has the DNA TGCGCCAGCAGCCAATATGGTTCCAGGGATAACTATGGCTACACCTTC. It codes for CASSQYGSRDNYGYTF.

This clone has a single count. The gene calls are TRBV29-1 and TRBJ1-2, with 7 bases lining up with TRBD1. The CDR3 covers 15 residues. CDR1 SQVTM and CDR2 ANQGSEA come from the germline V gene. Unmatched junction bases numbered 12, after V lost 5 bases and J lost 3 bases. CDR3: CSVSEPRQGYYGYTF. The DNA for the CDR3 is TGCAGCGTTTCCGAACCGAGACAGGGCTACTATGGCTACACCTTC.

V usage is TRBV28 and J usage is TRBJ1-2; 9 nucleotides align to TRBD1. The CDR3 is 17 amino acids. V lost 1 base to trimming and J lost 6 bases; unmatched junction nucleotides: 12. The germline gives CDR1 MDHEN, CDR2 SYDVKM. The CDR3 sequence: CASSLSSGTGLLDGYTF. CDR3 sequence (DNA): TGTGCCAGCAGTTTATCGTCCGGGACAGGGTTGCTGGATGGCTACACCTTC.

This chain joins TRBV11-2 and TRBJ2-1, with TRBD2 as a possible D gene (6 bases). This CDR3 has 18 residues. Germline V gives CDR1 SGHAT, CDR2 FQNNGV. The ends were cut back, 1 base at V and 9 bases at J, with 25 bases in the middle. CDR3 nucleotide sequence: TGTGCCAGCAGCTTAGGCGGGGATAGACGCCACAGCGGGCTTGAGCAGTTCTTC. This encodes CASSLGGDRRHSGLEQFF.

The count of this clone is one. The chain recombines TRBV2 with TRBJ2-2; 8 bases line up with TRBD1. CDR3 size: 14 residues. The V gene's germline CDR1 is SNHLY and CDR2 FYNNEI. The J segment lost 5 bases and the V segment lost 6 bases, leaving 5 bases of the junction unmatched. CDR3 protein: CASRVTGGTGELFF. The CDR3 nucleotides read TGTGCCAGCAGGGTAACAGGGGGAACCGGGGAGCTGTTTTTT.

A remark on this clone: A much more abundant neighbour one base away suggests this may be a read error. This rearrangement joins TRBV9 to TRBJ2-4; unclear D gene. Germline CDR1 reads SGDLS; CDR2 reads YYNGEE. CDR3 size: 15 residues. The DNA for the CDR3 is TGTGCCAGCAGCGTACGAGAGACTTGGGGAAACATTAAGTACTTC. This gives the protein CASSVRETWGNIKYF.

V is TRBV30 and J is TRBJ1-5, with D perhaps matching TRBD1 (6 bases). Per the germline V gene, CDR1 is GTSNPN and CDR2 is SVGIG (reference sequence). V lost 5 bases to trimming and J lost 5 bases, with 13 bases between them. The CDR3 loop spans 13 amino acids. CDR3 protein: CAWGGQGDQPQHF. CDR3 DNA sequence: TGTGCCTGGGGGGGGCAGGGCGATCAGCCCCAGCATTTT.

This clone showed up many times. The chain joins TRBV2 to TRBJ2-3; D may be TRBD1 (6 bases). The CDR3 runs to 12 residues. CDR1 and CDR2 (germline): SNHLY, FYNNEI. V was cut by 7 bases and J by 5 bases, with 10 bases left in between. The CDR3 DNA follows: TGTGCCAGCAACAGGGTACAAGATACGCAGTATTTT. Its translation is CASNRVQDTQYF.

A few counts support this clone. J is TRBJ1-2 and V is TRBV6-1, with D perhaps matching TRBD1 (6 bases). This CDR3 contains 13 residues. CDR1 MNHNS and CDR2 SASEGT come from the germline V gene. Trimming shortened V by 7 bases and J by 7 bases, and 16 bases separated the two germline ends. The CDR3 is CASTFSGVGGYTF. CDR3 sequence (DNA): TGTGCCAGCACCTTCTCAGGGGTTGGTGGCTACACCTTC.

On this clone itself: A far more abundant clone sits one base away, making this likely a read error. The chain joins TRBV30 to TRBJ1-1; D is undetermined. Trimming took off 7 bases at V and 1 base at J, with 10 bases between the two ends. There are 12 residues in the CDR3. Germline CDR1 GTSNPN, CDR2 SVGIG (reference sequence). CDR3 in amino acids: CALRSENTEAFF. In DNA form, the CDR3 reads TGTGCCTTGAGATCAGAGAACACTGAAGCTTTCTTT.

The chain is built from TRBV6-5 and TRBJ2-5, with 10 bases identical to TRBD1. Germline V CDR1 and CDR2: MNHEY, SVGAGI. This CDR3 spans 15 amino acids. V trimming: 0 bases; J trimming: 5 bases; junction bases outside the gene matches: 3. Written as DNA, the CDR3 is TGTGCCAGCAGTTACTCGTGGGACAGGGGCGAGACCCAGTACTTC. This translates into CASSYSWDRGETQYF.

This clone was found many times. V and J are TRBV6-1 and TRBJ2-7, with unresolved D. V lost 1 base, J lost 0 bases, and 10 bases lay in between. Per germline, CDR1 MNHNS and CDR2 SASEGT. The CDR3 is 15 amino acids. The CDR3 region is CASSEVGRSSYEQYF. As DNA, the CDR3 is TGTGCCAGCAGTGAAGTCGGCAGGAGCTCCTACGAGCAGTACTTC.

This chain connects TRBV11-2 to TRBJ1-4; the D gene is possibly TRBD1 (6 bases). The CDR3 spans 16 residues. Germline-derived CDR1 and CDR2 are SGHAT and FQNNGV. V shed 5 bases and J shed 6 bases, with 19 bases lying between them. The CDR3 DNA sequence: TGTGCCAGCAGCGAACTCGGGACACCGATAGATGAAAAACTGTTTTTT. Encoded protein: CASSELGTPIDEKLFF.

This clone was recorded at least ten times. The J gene is TRBJ2-1, the V gene TRBV30; D unclear. Trimming took 1 base from V and 0 from J, leaving 13 bases between them. The CDR3 is 16 amino acids. The germline gives CDR1 GTSNPN, CDR2 SVGIG (reference sequence). The CDR3 bases are TGTGCCTGGAGTGCCTACGACTGGGTCTCCTACAATGAGCAGTTCTTC. Translation gives CAWSAYDWVSYNEQFF.